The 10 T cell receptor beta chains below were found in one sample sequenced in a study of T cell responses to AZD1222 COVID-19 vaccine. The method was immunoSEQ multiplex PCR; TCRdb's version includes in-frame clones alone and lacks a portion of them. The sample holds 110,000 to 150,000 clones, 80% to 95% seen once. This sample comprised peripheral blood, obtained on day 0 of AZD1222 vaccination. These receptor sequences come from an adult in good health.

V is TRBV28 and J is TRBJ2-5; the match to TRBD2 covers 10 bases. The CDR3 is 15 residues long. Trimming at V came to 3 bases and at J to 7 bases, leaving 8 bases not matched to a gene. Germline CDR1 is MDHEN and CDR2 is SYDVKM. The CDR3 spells CASSLSGRGIGTQYF. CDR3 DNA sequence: TGTGCCAGCAGTTTGAGCGGGAGGGGTATAGGGACCCAGTACTTC.

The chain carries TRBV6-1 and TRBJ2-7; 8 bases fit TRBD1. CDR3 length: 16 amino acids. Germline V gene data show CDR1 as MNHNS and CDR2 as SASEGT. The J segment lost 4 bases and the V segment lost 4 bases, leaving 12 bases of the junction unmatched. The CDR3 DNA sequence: TGTGCCAGCAGTGCCCCCTTCAGGGGGCGGCAGTACGAGCAGTACTTC. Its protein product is CASSAPFRGRQYEQYF.

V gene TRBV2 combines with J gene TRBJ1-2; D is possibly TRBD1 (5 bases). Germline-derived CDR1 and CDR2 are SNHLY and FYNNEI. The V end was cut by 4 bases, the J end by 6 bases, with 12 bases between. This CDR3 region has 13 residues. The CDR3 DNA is TGTGCCAGCAGTGCCCAGGGAGAGAATGGCTACACCTTC. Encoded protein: CASSAQGENGYTF.

CDR3 amino acids: CASSRNRDRPYEQYF. CDR3 DNA: TGCGCCAGCAGCAGGAACCGGGACAGACCCTACGAGCAGTACTTC. The J gene is TRBJ2-7, the V gene TRBV5-1; 7 bases agree with TRBD1. Germline V gene lookup returns CDR1 SGHRS and CDR2 YFSETQ. V lost 4 bases to trimming and J lost 2 bases; unmatched junction nucleotides: 9. This CDR3 is 15 amino acids long.

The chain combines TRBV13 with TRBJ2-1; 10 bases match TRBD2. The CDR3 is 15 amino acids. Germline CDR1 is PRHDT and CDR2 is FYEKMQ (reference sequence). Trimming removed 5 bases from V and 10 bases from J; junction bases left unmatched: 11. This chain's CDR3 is CASSPWTSGGWEQFF. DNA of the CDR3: TGTGCCAGCAGCCCTTGGACTAGCGGAGGTTGGGAGCAGTTCTTC.

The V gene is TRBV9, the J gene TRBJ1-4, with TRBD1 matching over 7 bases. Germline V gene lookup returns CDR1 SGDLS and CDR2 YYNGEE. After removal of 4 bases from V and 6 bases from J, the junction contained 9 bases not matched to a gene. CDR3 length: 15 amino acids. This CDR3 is CASSPLQGKDEKLFF. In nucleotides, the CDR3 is TGTGCCAGCAGCCCCCTACAGGGGAAGGATGAAAAACTGTTTTTT.

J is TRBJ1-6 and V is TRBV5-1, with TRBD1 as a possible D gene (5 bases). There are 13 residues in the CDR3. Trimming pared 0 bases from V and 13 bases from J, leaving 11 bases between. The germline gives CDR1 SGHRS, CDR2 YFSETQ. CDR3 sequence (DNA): TGCGCCAGCAGCTTGGGGACACAAGGTCCCCTCCACTTT. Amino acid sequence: CASSLGTQGPLHF. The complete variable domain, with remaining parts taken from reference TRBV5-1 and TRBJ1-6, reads KAGVTQTPRYLIKTRGQQVTLSCSPISGHRSVSWYQQTPGQGLQFLFEYFSETQRNKGNFPGRFSGRQFSNSRSEMNVSTLELGDSALYLCASSLGTQGPLHFGNGTRLTVT.

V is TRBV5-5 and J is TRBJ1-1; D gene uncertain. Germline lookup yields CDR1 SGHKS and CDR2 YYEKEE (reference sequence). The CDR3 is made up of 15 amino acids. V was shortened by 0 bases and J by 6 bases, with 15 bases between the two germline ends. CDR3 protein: CASSLGAMALSEAFF. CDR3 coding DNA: TGTGCCAGCAGCTTGGGGGCTATGGCACTTTCTGAAGCTTTCTTT.

CDR3 in amino acids: CASVGARSGNTIYF. In DNA form, the CDR3 reads TGTGCCAGCGTGGGGGCCCGCTCTGGAAACACCATATATTTT. The rearrangement links TRBV2 to TRBJ1-3; perhaps TRBD1 as D (6 bases). This CDR3 spans 14 amino acids. The germline V gene encodes CDR1 SNHLY and CDR2 FYNNEI. Between the trimmed V and J ends, which lost 8 bases and 0 bases, there was a span of 11 bases.

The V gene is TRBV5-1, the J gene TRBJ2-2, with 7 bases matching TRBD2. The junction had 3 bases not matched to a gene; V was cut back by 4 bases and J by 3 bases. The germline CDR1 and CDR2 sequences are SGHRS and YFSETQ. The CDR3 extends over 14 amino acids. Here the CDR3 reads CASSPGGYTGELFF. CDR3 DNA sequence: TGCGCCAGCAGCCCCGGGGGGTACACCGGGGAGCTGTTTTTT.